Sequencing of this T cell receptor (beta chain) was carried out in a study of Ad26.COV2.S vaccination and SARS-CoV-2 variants. The study, taken as a whole, reports: Estimates derived from TCR breadth and depth analyses may have underestimated total T cell responses. Vaccinees and placebo recipients showed similar non-spike TCR breadth. A substantial breadth of spike-specific CD8+ and CD4+ T cell responses after vaccination has been reported.

The CDR3 extends over 12 amino acids. Germline CDR1 GTSNPN, CDR2 SVGIG (reference sequence). V was shortened by 3 bases and J by 2 bases, with 7 bases between the two germline ends. The method was immunoSEQ multiplex PCR; TCRdb's version includes in-frame clones alone and lacks a portion of them. This sample has under 150,000 clones, with about nine tenths found just once. This clone is a singleton in its sample. Its antigen is as yet unknown. This clonotype was obtained from a human donor who had recovered from COVID-19. This rearrangement joins TRBV30 to TRBJ1-2; D unclear. The source material was peripheral blood, sampled after recovery from COVID-19. CDR3 in DNA: TGTGCCTGGAGGGTCGGGAACTATGGCTACACCTTC. Protein sequence: CAWRVGNYGYTF.